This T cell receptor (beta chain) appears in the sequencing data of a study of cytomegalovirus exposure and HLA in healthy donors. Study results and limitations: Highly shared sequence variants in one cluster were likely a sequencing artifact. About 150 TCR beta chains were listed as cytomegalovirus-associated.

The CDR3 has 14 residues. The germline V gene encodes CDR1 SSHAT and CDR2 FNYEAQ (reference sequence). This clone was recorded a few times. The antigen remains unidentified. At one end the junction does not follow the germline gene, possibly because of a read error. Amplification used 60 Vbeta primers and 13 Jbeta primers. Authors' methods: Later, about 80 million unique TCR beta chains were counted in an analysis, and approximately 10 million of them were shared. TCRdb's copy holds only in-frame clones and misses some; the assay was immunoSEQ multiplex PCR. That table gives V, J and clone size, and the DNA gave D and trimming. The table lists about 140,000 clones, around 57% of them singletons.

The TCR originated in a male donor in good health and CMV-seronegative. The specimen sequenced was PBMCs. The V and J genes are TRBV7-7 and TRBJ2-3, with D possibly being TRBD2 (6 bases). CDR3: CASSPRASADTQYF. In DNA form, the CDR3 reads TGTGCTAGCAGCCCCCGAGCTAGCGCAGATACGCAGTATTTT.